The 22 T cell receptor beta chains listed next were all sequenced from one sample in a study of neurological immune-mediated disorders. Time point defined: longitudinal time-point 3. TCRdb called the 5' RACE reads again in MiXCR, with one record for every CDR3 protein. The sample shows some 55,000 distinct CDR3 sequences, roughly 8.4% of them seen only once. Sequencing was carried out using PBMCs. Receptors were obtained from a woman aged 40 to 49 in good health.

This clonotype has ten or more counts. The rearrangement joins TRBV9 to TRBJ2-6; 8 bases line up with TRBD1. Germline lookup yields CDR1 SGDLS and CDR2 YYNGEE. The CDR3 length is 18 residues. The trim removed 0 bases at V and 0 bases at J, leaving 5 bases unmatched. Here the CDR3 reads CASSVAGQGPSGANVLTF. CDR3 DNA: TGTGCCAGCAGCGTAGCAGGACAGGGCCCCTCTGGGGCCAACGTCCTGACTTTC.

There are many counts of this clonotype. V is TRBV3-1 and J is TRBJ2-5, with a possible D match to TRBD2 (6 bases). The CDR3 totals 15 residues. From germline, CDR1 is LGHDT and CDR2 YNNKEL (reference sequence). V dropped 2 bases and J dropped 2 bases, with 12 bases sitting between them. In DNA, the CDR3 is TGTGCCAGCAGCCAAAACCCCGCGGGGCAAGAGACCCAGTACTTC. It translates to CASSQNPAGQETQYF.

The sample holds many counts of this clonotype. The CDR3 is CSARSLGGDTQYF. CDR3 bases: TGCAGTGCGAGGAGTCTGGGGGGAGATACGCAGTATTTT. V gene TRBV20-1 combines with J gene TRBJ2-3, with a tentative D call TRBD2 (6 bases). V lost 6 bases to trimming and J lost 5 bases, with 15 bases between them. CDR1 and CDR2 from the germline V gene are DFQATT and SNEGSKA (reference sequence). This CDR3 is 13 amino acids long.

There are many counts of this clonotype. The J gene is TRBJ2-3, the V gene TRBV20-1; 9 bases match TRBD2. Germline V CDR1 and CDR2: DFQATT, SNEGSKA (reference sequence). This CDR3 is 15 amino acids long. Losses at the gene ends were 5 bases for V and 3 bases for J; bases not matched to a gene: 9. DNA for the CDR3: TGCAGTGCTCTGAGTGGCGGGGGGGCGACAGATACGCAGTATTTT. Protein product: CSALSGGGATDTQYF.

There are many counts of this clonotype. The V gene is TRBV3-1, the J gene TRBJ1-2; D gene unclear. The CDR3 totals 14 residues. V lost 3 bases, J lost 2 bases, and 10 bases lay in between. The germline V gene encodes CDR1 LGHDT and CDR2 YNNKEL (reference sequence). This chain's CDR3 is CASSQAALNYGYTF. The CDR3 bases are TGTGCCAGCAGCCAGGCCGCATTAAACTATGGCTACACCTTC.

This clonotype has at least ten counts. The chain is built from TRBV12-3 or TRBV12-4 and TRBJ1-6, with 9 bases that match TRBD1. V dropped 6 bases and J dropped 10; count of bases not matched to a gene: 7. The CDR3 loop spans 14 amino acids. CDR3 in DNA: TGTGCCAGCAGCCCGGACAGGGGAATGTCACCCCTCCACTTT. Encoded protein: CASSPDRGMSPLHF.

Many counts were recorded for this clonotype. The genes are TRBV29-1 and TRBJ2-7; D is possibly TRBD2 (5 bases). Germline CDR1 SQVTM, CDR2 ANQGSEA. Deletions cut 7 bases from V and 4 bases from J, with 17 bases between. The CDR3 sequence is 13 residues long. In DNA, the CDR3 is TGCAGCGGATCGATCGGGGATAGGTACGAGCAGTACTTC. Protein sequence: CSGSIGDRYEQYF.

The gene calls are TRBV29-1 and TRBJ1-3; D possibly corresponds to TRBD1 (5 bases). The germline V and J ends were trimmed by 7 bases and 7 bases, with 14 bases remaining between them. The CDR3 extends over 12 amino acids. Germline V gives CDR1 SQVTM, CDR2 ANQGSEA. The CDR3 region has the DNA TGCAGCGGGCTGTCAGGGCCGAACACCATATATTTT. This encodes CSGLSGPNTIYF.

This clonotype was detected ten times or more. This chain joins TRBV27 and TRBJ2-1, with 11 bases identical to TRBD2. This CDR3 is built from 15 residues. Germline lookup yields CDR1 MNHEY and CDR2 SMNVEV (reference sequence). Losses at the gene ends were 5 bases for V and 5 bases for J; bases not matched to a gene: 5. The CDR3 reads CASSRSGRANNEQFF. The CDR3 bases are TGTGCCAGCAGTCGTAGCGGGAGGGCCAACAATGAGCAGTTCTTC.

This clonotype was counted many times. The chain uses TRBV9 and TRBJ1-1, with 10 bases matching TRBD1. CDR3 size: 14 residues. Germline V gives CDR1 SGDLS, CDR2 YYNGEE. Trimming took 3 bases from V and 4 from J; bases not matched to a gene: 3. The CDR3 sequence is CASSAGTGVTEAFF. CDR3 DNA: TGTGCCAGCAGCGCTGGGACAGGGGTCACTGAAGCTTTCTTT.

The table lists this clonotype with many counts. This sequence joins TRBV5-1 and TRBJ2-1, with a tentative D call TRBD2 (6 bases). Germline lookup yields CDR1 SGHRS and CDR2 YFSETQ. V was clipped by 4 bases and J by 1 base, with 27 bases between them. The CDR3 totals 20 residues. CDR3: CASSGASGTPLSASYNEQFF. CDR3 DNA: TGCGCCAGCAGCGGGGCGTCCGGGACTCCTCTATCTGCTTCCTACAATGAGCAGTTCTTC. Combining the CDR3 with reference TRBV5-1 and TRBJ2-1 gives the whole variable domain KAGVTQTPRYLIKTRGQQVTLSCSPISGHRSVSWYQQTPGQGLQFLFEYFSETQRNKGNFPGRFSGRQFSNSRSEMNVSTLELGDSALYLCASSGASGTPLSASYNEQFFGPGTRLTVL.

This clonotype was recorded at least ten times. V usage is TRBV6-5 and J usage is TRBJ1-1; no clear D gene. Germline values: CDR1 MNHEY, CDR2 SVGAGI. The CDR3 covers 13 residues. V dropped 5 bases and J dropped 5 bases, with 12 bases sitting between them. The CDR3 region has the DNA TGTGCCAGCAGTGAAACCTATTTGACTGAAGCTTTCTTT. Amino acid sequence: CASSETYLTEAFF.

The rearrangement uses TRBV11-3 and TRBJ2-1; 9 bases map to TRBD1. CDR3 length: 14 residues. With V trimmed by 4 bases and J by 9 bases, 7 bases remained unmatched. CDR1 SGHNT and CDR2 YENEEA come from the germline V gene. The CDR3 protein is CASSSRGTGTEQFF. DNA for the CDR3: TGTGCCAGCAGCTCGCGGGGGACAGGGACTGAGCAGTTCTTC.

In its sample, this clonotype was seen many times. The chain recombines TRBV6-1 with TRBJ1-2; the D gene is possibly TRBD1 (5 bases). The length of the CDR3 is 16 residues. Germline lookup yields CDR1 MNHNS and CDR2 SASEGT. Trimming took 6 bases from V and 5 from J, leaving 22 bases between them. CDR3 in DNA: TGTGCCAGCAGCCAAGTTACTTCGGGACGGAATTATGGCTACACCTTC. It encodes CASSQVTSGRNYGYTF.

Many counts were recorded for this clonotype. J is TRBJ2-2 and V is TRBV4-2; D is unresolved. Trimming shortened V by 0 bases and J by 7 bases, and 6 bases separated the two germline ends. The CDR3 spans 13 residues. The V gene's germline CDR1 is LGHNA and CDR2 YNFKEQ. CDR3 protein: CASSQDPRGELFF. CDR3 nucleotide sequence: TGTGCCAGCAGCCAAGATCCGCGCGGGGAGCTGTTTTTT.

This clonotype was recorded at least ten times. This rearrangement joins TRBV24-1 to TRBJ2-3; no definite D call. Deletions cut 7 bases from V and 0 bases from J, with 10 bases between. The CDR3 has 14 residues. Germline loops: CDR1 KGHDR, CDR2 SFDVKD. The CDR3 sequence is CATSPARSTDTQYF. CDR3 DNA sequence: TGTGCCACCAGCCCGGCCCGAAGCACAGATACGCAGTATTTT.

This clonotype appeared many times. J is TRBJ2-3 and V is TRBV6-4; 9 bases match TRBD2. Per germline, CDR1 MRHNA and CDR2 SNTAGT. The CDR3 is made up of 16 amino acids. After removal of 0 bases from V and 4 bases from J, the junction contained 5 bases not matched to a gene. The CDR3, as DNA: TGTGCCAGCAGTGACTCCTCTAGCGGGGAAGCAGATACGCAGTATTTT. Its protein is CASSDSSSGEADTQYF.

This clonotype was detected ten times or more. The rearrangement joins TRBV29-1 to TRBJ1-2; D call uncertain. This CDR3 has 15 amino acids. V lost 5 bases and J lost 6, with 22 bases in between. Germline-derived CDR1 and CDR2 are SQVTM and ANQGSEA. In DNA, the CDR3 is TGCAGCGTTCCCCCAGGTTCGGCAAGTCCCCATGGCTACACCTTC. This translates into CSVPPGSASPHGYTF.

This clonotype was detected many times. The chain is built from TRBV7-2 and TRBJ1-6; perhaps TRBD1 as D (6 bases). CDR1 and CDR2 (germline): SGHTA, FQGNSA. The length of the CDR3 is 15 residues. V lost 7 bases to trimming and J lost 3 bases, with 13 bases between them. This CDR3 reads CASTRGGFYNSPLHF. CDR3 sequence (DNA): TGTGCCAGCACCCGAGGGGGGTTCTATAATTCACCCCTCCACTTT.

This clonotype has ten or more counts. This chain uses TRBV5-1 with TRBJ2-5; the D is unclear. Trimming removed 4 bases from V and 2 bases from J, with 12 bases in between. Germline loops: CDR1 SGHRS, CDR2 YFSETQ. This CDR3 has 14 residues. The DNA for the CDR3 is TGCGCCAGCAGCCCCTTTGACCCTCAAGAGACCCAGTACTTC. This codes for CASSPFDPQETQYF.

This clonotype was seen a few times. The chain employs TRBV20-1 and TRBJ1-4, with 10 bases matching TRBD1. In germline, CDR1 is DFQATT, CDR2 SNEGSKA (reference sequence). Trimming at V came to 0 bases and at J to 8 bases, leaving 9 bases not matched to a gene. This CDR3 is 16 amino acids long. CDR3 in amino acids: CSARDPNGDRGEKLFF. The CDR3 DNA sequence: TGCAGTGCTAGAGATCCCAATGGGGACAGGGGCGAAAAACTGTTTTTT.

The sample holds many counts of this clonotype. The chain carries TRBV2 and TRBJ2-5; tentatively, D is TRBD2 (7 bases). Germline CDR1 and CDR2: SNHLY and FYNNEI. There are 19 residues in the CDR3. Trimming shortened V by 8 bases and J by 2 bases, and 30 bases separated the two germline ends. In DNA form, the CDR3 reads TGTGCCAGCTCCACCTTGGGTGGGGCGGGGGCCTCCTTTCAAGAGACCCAGTACTTC. It yields the protein CASSTLGGAGASFQETQYF.